There are many counts of the clone carrying this T cell receptor beta chain. Its antigen is still unknown. The data were taken from a study of T cell repertoires in cytomegalovirus infection. As for the study in general: Indications of both CMV infection and matching HLA type were provided by public TCR beta signatures.

Germline V gene lookup returns CDR1 SGHVS and CDR2 FQNEAQ. V was clipped by 1 base and J by 1 base, with 10 bases between them. The CDR3 extends over 15 amino acids. TCRdb analysed the reads with MiXCR anew, one entry per CDR3 protein. This table holds some 180,000 distinct CDR3 sequences, 9.5% found once. Findings and caveats of the study: It was HLA-C-restricted CMV-specific TCR beta clonotypes that dominated the response ex vivo.

What was sequenced was PBMCs. The chain employs TRBV7-8 and TRBJ1-1; D ambiguous. The clonotype comes from a human donor in good health (CMV status not recorded). Some clones in this sample may be carry-over from other donors' samples. The CDR3 DNA reads as TGTGCCAGCAGCTTAGGATTTGCAAGGAACACTGAAGCTTTCTTT. Encoded protein: CASSLGFARNTEAFF.